This T cell receptor beta chain was found in a study of cytomegalovirus exposure and HLA in healthy donors. Study-level background: Within an early data release were tens of millions of unique TCRs drawn from HLA-typed donors.

Per the germline V gene, CDR1 is SGHNT and CDR2 is YYREEE (reference sequence). The CDR3 extends over 13 amino acids. V gave up 3 bases and J gave up 4 bases; unmatched junction bases: 3. Whole-study results and caveats: Productive rates of about 87% or about 30% were seen for most TCR beta V segments in an earlier analysis. Three chains tied to CMV proved CMV antigen-specific in vitro.

Researchers ran the PCR with 60 Vbeta and 13 Jbeta primers. This table comes from immunoSEQ multiplex PCR, and its TCRdb copy is limited to in-frame clones, with some not included. The sample has under 20,000 clones, approximately 80% seen once; the top ten hold around a fifth. Of note for this clone: Its antigen remains unidentified.

This TCR was sampled from a human donor in good health. Sequencing was done on a sample of PBMCs. V and J are TRBV5-4 and TRBJ2-5, with 7 bases identical to TRBD2. In nucleotides, the CDR3 is TGTGCCAGCAGCTACCGCGGGAGAGAGACCCAGTACTTC. Translation: CASSYRGRETQYF.